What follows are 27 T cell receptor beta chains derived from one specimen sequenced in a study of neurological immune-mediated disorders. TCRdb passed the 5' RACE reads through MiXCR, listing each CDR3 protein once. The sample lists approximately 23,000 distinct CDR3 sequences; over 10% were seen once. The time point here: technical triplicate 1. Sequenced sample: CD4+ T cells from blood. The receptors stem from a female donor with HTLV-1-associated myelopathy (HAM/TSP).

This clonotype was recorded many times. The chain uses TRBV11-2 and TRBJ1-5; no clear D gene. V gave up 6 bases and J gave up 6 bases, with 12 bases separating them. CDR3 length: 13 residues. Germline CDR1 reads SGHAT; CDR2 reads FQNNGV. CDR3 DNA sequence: TGTGCCAGCAGTTGGGCGGGTGGTCAGCCCCAGCATTTT. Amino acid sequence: CASSWAGGQPQHF.

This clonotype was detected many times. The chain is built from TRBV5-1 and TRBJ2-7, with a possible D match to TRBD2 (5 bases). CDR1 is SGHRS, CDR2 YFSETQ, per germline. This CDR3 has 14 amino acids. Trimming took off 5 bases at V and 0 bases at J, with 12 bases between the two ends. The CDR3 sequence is CASSWSGSSYEQYF. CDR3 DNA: TGCGCCAGCAGTTGGAGCGGCAGCTCCTACGAGCAGTACTTC.

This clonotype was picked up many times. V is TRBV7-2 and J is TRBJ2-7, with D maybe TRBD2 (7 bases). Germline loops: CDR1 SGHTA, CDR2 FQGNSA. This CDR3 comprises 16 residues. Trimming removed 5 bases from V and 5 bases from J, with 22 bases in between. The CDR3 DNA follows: TGTGCCAGCAGCCCAAACCTGAGGGGGGGCTTGAACGAGCAGTACTTC. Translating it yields CASSPNLRGGLNEQYF. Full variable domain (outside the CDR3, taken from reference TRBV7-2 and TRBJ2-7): GAGVSQSPSNKVTEKGKDVELRCDPISGHTALYWYRQSLGQGLEFLIYFQGNSAPDKSGLPSDRFSAERTGGSVSTLTIQRTQQEDSAVYLCASSPNLRGGLNEQYFGPGTRLTVT.

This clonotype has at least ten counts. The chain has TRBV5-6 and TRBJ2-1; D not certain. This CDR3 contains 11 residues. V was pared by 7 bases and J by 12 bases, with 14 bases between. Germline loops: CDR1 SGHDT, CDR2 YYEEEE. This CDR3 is CASSSMGWQFF. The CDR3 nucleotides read TGTGCCAGCTCTTCGATGGGATGGCAGTTCTTC.

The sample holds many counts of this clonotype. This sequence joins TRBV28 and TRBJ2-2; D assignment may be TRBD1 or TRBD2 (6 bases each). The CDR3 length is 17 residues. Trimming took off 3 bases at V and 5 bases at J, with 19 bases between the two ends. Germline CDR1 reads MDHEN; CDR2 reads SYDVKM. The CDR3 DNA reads TGTGCCAGCAGTTTTCTGTCCGGGGGCGCCTTTACCGGGGAGCTGTTTTTT. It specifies CASSFLSGGAFTGELFF.

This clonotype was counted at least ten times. The CDR3 loop reads CASSPDRFMETQYF. The CDR3 DNA is TGTGCCAGCTCACCCGACAGGTTTATGGAGACCCAGTACTTC. The rearrangement uses TRBV18 and TRBJ2-5, with a tentative D call TRBD1 (6 bases). Germline CDR1 is KGHSH and CDR2 is LQKENI. Trimming left V 3 bases short and J 5 bases short, with 13 bases between. The CDR3 contains 14 residues.

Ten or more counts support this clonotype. The CDR3 region has the DNA TGTGCCAGCAACGACGGGTACTACAATGAGCAGTTCTTC. This sequence encodes CASNDGYYNEQFF. The chain uses TRBV28 and TRBJ2-1; the D is unclear. The V gene's germline CDR1 is MDHEN and CDR2 SYDVKM. V lost 7 bases and J lost 3, with 10 bases in between. The CDR3 sequence is 13 residues long. Filled out from reference TRBV28 and TRBJ2-1, the complete variable domain reads DVKVTQSSRYLVKRTGEKVFLECVQDMDHENMFWYRQDPGLGLRLIYFSYDVKMKEKGDIPEGYSVSREKKERFSLILESASTNQTSMYLCASNDGYYNEQFFGPGTRLTVL.

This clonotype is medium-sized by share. In DNA, the CDR3 is TGCGCCAGCAGCCCCCAGGGAGACTTCAACACAGATACGCAGTATTTT. It translates to CASSPQGDFNTDTQYF. The gene calls are TRBV5-1 and TRBJ2-3; D might be TRBD1 or TRBD2, each matching 5 bases. V lost 4 bases to trimming and J lost 2 bases, with 17 bases between them. Germline CDR1 SGHRS, CDR2 YFSETQ. This CDR3 region has 16 residues.

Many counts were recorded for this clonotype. DNA for the CDR3: TGCAGTGCTAGTAGAAGGGGTGAGCGAGCTTTCTTT. Protein product: CSASRRGERAFF. The chain joins TRBV20-1 to TRBJ1-1; D is possibly TRBD1 (5 bases). Germline-derived CDR1 and CDR2 are DFQATT and SNEGSKA (reference sequence). The CDR3 runs to 12 residues. The V end was cut by 3 bases, the J end by 10 bases, with 15 bases between.

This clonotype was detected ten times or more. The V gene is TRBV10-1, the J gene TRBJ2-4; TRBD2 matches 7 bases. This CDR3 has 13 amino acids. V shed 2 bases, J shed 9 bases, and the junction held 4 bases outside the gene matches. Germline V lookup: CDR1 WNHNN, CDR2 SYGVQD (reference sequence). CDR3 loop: CASSERRESIQYF. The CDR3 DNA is TGCGCCAGCAGTGAGCGGCGGGAGTCCATTCAGTACTTC.

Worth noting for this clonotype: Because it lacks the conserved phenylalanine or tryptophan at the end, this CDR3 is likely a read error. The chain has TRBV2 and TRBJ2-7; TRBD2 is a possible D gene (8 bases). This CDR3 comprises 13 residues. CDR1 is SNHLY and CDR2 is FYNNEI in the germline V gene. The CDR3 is CVSRGTRDYEQYL. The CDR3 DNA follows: TGTGTCAGCAGGGGGACTAGGGACTACGAGCAGTACTTA.

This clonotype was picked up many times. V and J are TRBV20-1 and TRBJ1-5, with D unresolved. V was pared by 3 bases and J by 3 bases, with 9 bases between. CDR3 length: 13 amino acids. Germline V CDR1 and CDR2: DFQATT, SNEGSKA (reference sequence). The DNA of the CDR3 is TGCAGTGCTAGGATGGGTTACAATCAGCCCCAGCATTTT. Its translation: CSARMGYNQPQHF.

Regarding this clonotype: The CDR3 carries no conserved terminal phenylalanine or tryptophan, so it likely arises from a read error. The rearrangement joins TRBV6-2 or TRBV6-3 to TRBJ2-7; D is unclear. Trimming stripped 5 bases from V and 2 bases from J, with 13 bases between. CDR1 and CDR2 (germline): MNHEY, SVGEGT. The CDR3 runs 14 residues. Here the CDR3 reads CASSRDSVAYEQYL. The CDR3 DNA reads TGTGCCAGCAGTCGCGATTCGGTGGCCTACGAGCAGTACCTT.

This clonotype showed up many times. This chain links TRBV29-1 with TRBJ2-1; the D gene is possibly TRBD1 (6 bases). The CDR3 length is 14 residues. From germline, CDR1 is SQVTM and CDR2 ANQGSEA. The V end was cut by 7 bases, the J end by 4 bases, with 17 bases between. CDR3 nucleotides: TGCAGCGCCGACCGGGACATCCGATACAATGAGCAGTTCTTC. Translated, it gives CSADRDIRYNEQFF.

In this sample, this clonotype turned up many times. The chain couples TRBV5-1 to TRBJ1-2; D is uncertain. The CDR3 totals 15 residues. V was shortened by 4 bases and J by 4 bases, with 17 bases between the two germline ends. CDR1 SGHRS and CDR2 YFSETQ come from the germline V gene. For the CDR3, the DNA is TGCGCCAGCAGCCAGCGTGTGGAGCAGAGCTATGGCTACACCTTC. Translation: CASSQRVEQSYGYTF. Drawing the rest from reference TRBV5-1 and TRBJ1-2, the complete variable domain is KAGVTQTPRYLIKTRGQQVTLSCSPISGHRSVSWYQQTPGQGLQFLFEYFSETQRNKGNFPGRFSGRQFSNSRSEMNVSTLELGDSALYLCASSQRVEQSYGYTFGSGTRLTVV.

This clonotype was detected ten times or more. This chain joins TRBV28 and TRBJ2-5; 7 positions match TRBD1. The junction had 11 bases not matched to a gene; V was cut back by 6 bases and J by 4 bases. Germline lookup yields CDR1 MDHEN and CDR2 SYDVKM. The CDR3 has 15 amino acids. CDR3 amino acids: CASSPRQGLVETQYF. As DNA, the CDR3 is TGTGCCAGCAGCCCCAGACAGGGCTTGGTAGAGACCCAGTACTTC.

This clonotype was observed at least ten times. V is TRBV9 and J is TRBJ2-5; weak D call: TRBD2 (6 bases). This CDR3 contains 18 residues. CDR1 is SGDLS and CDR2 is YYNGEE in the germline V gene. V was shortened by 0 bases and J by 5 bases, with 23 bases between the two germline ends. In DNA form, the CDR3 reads TGTGCCAGCAGCGTAGCGCCAGGGTGGCGGGAAGGCGAGGAGACCCAGTACTTC. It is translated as CASSVAPGWREGEETQYF.

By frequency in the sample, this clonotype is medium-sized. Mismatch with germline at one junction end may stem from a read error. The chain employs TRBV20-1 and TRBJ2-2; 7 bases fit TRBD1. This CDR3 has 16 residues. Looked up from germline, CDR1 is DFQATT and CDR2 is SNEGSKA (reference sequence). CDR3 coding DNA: TGCAGTCCTAGAGTCCCGACAGGGACGAACACCGGGGAGCTGTTTTTT. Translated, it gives CSPRVPTGTNTGELFF.

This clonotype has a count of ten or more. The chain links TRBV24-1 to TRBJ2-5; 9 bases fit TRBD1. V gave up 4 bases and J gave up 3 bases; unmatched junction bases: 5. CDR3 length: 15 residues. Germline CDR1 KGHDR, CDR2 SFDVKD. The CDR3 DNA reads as TGTGCCACCAGTGAGAACAGGGGGCGCAAAGAGACCCAGTACTTC. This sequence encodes CATSENRGRKETQYF.

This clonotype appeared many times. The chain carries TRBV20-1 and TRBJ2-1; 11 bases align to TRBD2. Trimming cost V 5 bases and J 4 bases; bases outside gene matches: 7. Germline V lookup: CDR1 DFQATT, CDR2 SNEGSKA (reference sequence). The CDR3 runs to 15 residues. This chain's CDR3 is CSAPIAGGRYNEQFF. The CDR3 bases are TGCAGTGCTCCGATAGCGGGAGGGAGATACAATGAGCAGTTCTTC.

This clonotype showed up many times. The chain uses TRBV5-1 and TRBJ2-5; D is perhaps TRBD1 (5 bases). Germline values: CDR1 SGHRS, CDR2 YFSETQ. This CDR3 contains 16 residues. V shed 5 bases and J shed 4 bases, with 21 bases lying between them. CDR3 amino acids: CASSHTPGATGETQYF. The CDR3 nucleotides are TGCGCCAGCAGTCACACCCCTGGGGCAACCGGAGAGACCCAGTACTTC.

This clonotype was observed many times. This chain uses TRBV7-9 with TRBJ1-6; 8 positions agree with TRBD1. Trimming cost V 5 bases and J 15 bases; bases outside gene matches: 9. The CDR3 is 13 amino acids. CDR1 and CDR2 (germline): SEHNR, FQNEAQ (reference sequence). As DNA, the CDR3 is TGTGCCAGCAGCACAGGGGGACGGCGGCACCTCCACTTT. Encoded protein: CASSTGGRRHLHF.

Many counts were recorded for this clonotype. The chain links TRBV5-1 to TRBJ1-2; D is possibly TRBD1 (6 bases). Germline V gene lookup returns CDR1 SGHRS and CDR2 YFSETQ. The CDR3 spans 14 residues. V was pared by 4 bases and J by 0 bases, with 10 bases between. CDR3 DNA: TGCGCCAGCAGCAGAGGACAGACTAACTATGGCTACACCTTC. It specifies CASSRGQTNYGYTF.

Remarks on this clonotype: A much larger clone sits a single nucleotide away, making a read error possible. CDR3 loop: CSAIWVSMNTEAFF. DNA of the CDR3: TGCAGTGCTATATGGGTCAGCATGAACACTGAAGCTTTCTTT. The V gene is TRBV20-1, the J gene TRBJ1-1, with D unclear. The CDR3 runs to 14 residues. Germline V gene lookup returns CDR1 DFQATT and CDR2 SNEGSKA (reference sequence). V was shortened by 4 bases and J by 0 bases, with 12 bases between the two germline ends.

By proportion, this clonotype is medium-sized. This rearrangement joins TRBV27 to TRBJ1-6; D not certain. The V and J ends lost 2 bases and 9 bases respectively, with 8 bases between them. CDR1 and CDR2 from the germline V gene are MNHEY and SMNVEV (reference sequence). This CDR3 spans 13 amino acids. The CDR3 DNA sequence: TGTGCCAGCAGTTTAAGTCGAGGTTCACCCCTCCACTTT. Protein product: CASSLSRGSPLHF.

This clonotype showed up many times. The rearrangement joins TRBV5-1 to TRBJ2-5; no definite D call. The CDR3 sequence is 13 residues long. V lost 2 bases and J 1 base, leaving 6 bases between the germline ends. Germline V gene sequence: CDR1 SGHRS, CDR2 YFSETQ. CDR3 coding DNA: TGCGCCAGCAGCTTAAACAGCCAAGAGACCCAGTACTTC. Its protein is CASSLNSQETQYF.

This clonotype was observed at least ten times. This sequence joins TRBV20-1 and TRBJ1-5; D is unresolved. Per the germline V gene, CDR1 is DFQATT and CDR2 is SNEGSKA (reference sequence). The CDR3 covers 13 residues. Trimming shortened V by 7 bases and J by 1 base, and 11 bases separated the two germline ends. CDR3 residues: CSVRLGSNQPQHF. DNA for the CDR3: TGCAGTGTTAGGCTGGGGAGCAATCAGCCCCAGCATTTT.